The present TCR beta chain was sequenced within a study of cytomegalovirus exposure and HLA in healthy donors. V shed 1 base and J shed 9 bases, with 16 bases lying between them. Germline CDR1 reads SEHNR; CDR2 reads FQNEAQ (reference sequence). This CDR3 is 14 amino acids long. For this clone: Its target is not known.

Study results and limitations: Cytomegalovirus-associated TCR beta chains were listed, numbering more than 150. It was reported in a later analysis that an Asian-associated ancestry cluster showed fewer N-insertions than the approximately 690-donor mean.

PCR used 60 Vbeta primers and 13 Jbeta primers. The protocol was immunoSEQ multiplex PCR, while the TCRdb copy is restricted to in-frame clones and leaves out a portion. The sample carries 200,000 to 250,000 clones, 85% to 90% recorded once. The chain recombines TRBV7-9 with TRBJ2-7; no reliable D call. This receptor was obtained from a woman between 18 and 29 years old in good health and CMV-seronegative. Sequencing was performed on PBMCs. This CDR3 is CASSLGPSSQAQYF. The CDR3 DNA sequence: TGTGCCAGCAGCTTAGGCCCTTCCTCGCAGGCGCAGTACTTC.